The 10 T cell receptor beta chains given below trace back to one sample, sequenced in a study of human versus mouse CDR3 diversity and MHC coevolution. Using immunoSEQ multiplex PCR, the repertoire was profiled, and TCRdb retains in-frame clones only, with some absent. The sample comprises 45,000 to 75,000 clones, 94% of which are singletons, and around 18% rests with the top ten. Sequenced sample: naive CD4+ T cells from blood. Subset specified: CD45RO-negative CD62L-positive naive CD4 T cells. The receptor set was obtained from a person in their sixties in good health.

V usage is TRBV5-1 and J usage is TRBJ2-7, with a possible D match to TRBD1 (6 bases). Germline V gene sequence: CDR1 SGHRS, CDR2 YFSETQ. V dropped 4 bases and J dropped 2 bases, with 13 bases sitting between them. The CDR3 covers 14 residues. The CDR3 DNA follows: TGCGCCAGCAGCCTACAGGGAGCCCCCTACGAGCAGTACTTC. Amino acid sequence: CASSLQGAPYEQYF.

This clone was found a few times. The chain employs TRBV10-3 and TRBJ1-3; D remains unclear. From germline, CDR1 is ENHRY and CDR2 SYGVKD. Trimming removed 10 bases from V and 0 bases from J, with 13 bases in between. The CDR3 length is 14 residues. CDR3 nucleotide sequence: TGTGCCACGCGGACCGGGAGCTCTGGAAACACCATATATTTT. Translation gives CATRTGSSGNTIYF.

The chain uses TRBV2 and TRBJ1-5; 8 bases are a match to TRBD1. CDR3 size: 15 residues. CDR1 SNHLY and CDR2 FYNNEI come from the germline V gene. V lost 2 bases and J lost 6; bases outside the gene matches: 6. CDR3 sequence reads: CASSEFGTGTQPQHF. The CDR3 region has the DNA TGTGCCAGCAGTGAATTCGGGACAGGCACTCAGCCCCAGCATTTT.

The rearrangement links TRBV19 to TRBJ2-5; 10 bases line up with TRBD2. The CDR3 length is 14 residues. V trimming: 6 bases; J trimming: 0 bases; junction bases outside the gene matches: 1. Per germline, CDR1 LNHDA and CDR2 SQIVND (reference sequence). As DNA, the CDR3 is TGTGCCAGTAGCCTAGCGGGGGACCAAGAGACCCAGTACTTC. Translation gives CASSLAGDQETQYF.

This chain connects TRBV15 to TRBJ2-5; a weak D match, TRBD1 (6 bases). The germline V gene encodes CDR1 LNHNV and CDR2 YYDKDF (reference sequence). Trimming left V 0 bases short and J 3 bases short, with 11 bases between. The CDR3 consists of 15 residues. CDR3 sequence (DNA): TGTGCCACCAGCAGAGACGGAACAGGGAAAGAGACCCAGTACTTC. The encoded protein is CATSRDGTGKETQYF.

This chain links TRBV11-2 with TRBJ1-3, with TRBD1 matching 7 bases. In germline, CDR1 is SGHAT, CDR2 FQNNGV. After removal of 5 bases from V and 2 bases from J, the junction contained 9 bases not matched to a gene. The CDR3 sequence is 16 residues long. The CDR3, as DNA: TGTGCCAGCAGCCTTAGACCGCAGGGGGCTGGAAACACCATATATTTT. Its translation: CASSLRPQGAGNTIYF.

V gene TRBV30 combines with J gene TRBJ2-7; weak D call: TRBD2 (6 bases). Germline V gives CDR1 GTSNPN, CDR2 SVGIG (reference sequence). The germline V and J ends were trimmed by 4 bases and 3 bases, with 7 bases remaining between them. The CDR3 contains 11 residues. The CDR3 loop reads CAWKEGYEQYF. CDR3 bases: TGTGCCTGGAAGGAGGGCTACGAGCAGTACTTC.

The DNA for the CDR3 is TGTGCCAGCAGCCGGACTAGCGTACCAGATACGCAGTATTTT. This translates into CASSRTSVPDTQYF. This chain joins TRBV2 and TRBJ2-3; 9 bases are a match to TRBD2. The CDR3 has 14 amino acids. Germline trimming cut 6 bases from V and 4 bases from J; bases unmatched to any gene: 5. Germline V gives CDR1 SNHLY, CDR2 FYNNEI.

V gene TRBV7-9 combines with J gene TRBJ2-7; D is perhaps TRBD2 (5 bases). The CDR3 runs 14 residues. The germline V and J ends were trimmed by 4 bases and 7 bases, with 17 bases remaining between them. Germline lookup yields CDR1 SEHNR and CDR2 FQNEAQ (reference sequence). The CDR3 loop reads CASSYFLGDGEQYF. In DNA, the CDR3 is TGTGCCAGCAGCTATTTCCTGGGAGACGGGGAGCAGTACTTC.

V usage is TRBV23-1 and J usage is TRBJ1-1, with 7 bases aligning to TRBD1. TRBV23-1 is an ORF, with its function uncertain. The V segment lost 0 bases and the J segment 4 bases; nucleotides outside the gene matches: 5. This CDR3 comprises 15 residues. For the CDR3, the DNA is TGCGCCAGCAGTCAATCGAGTAGGGGGCCCACTGAAGCTTTCTTT. Translated, it gives CASSQSSRGPTEAFF.